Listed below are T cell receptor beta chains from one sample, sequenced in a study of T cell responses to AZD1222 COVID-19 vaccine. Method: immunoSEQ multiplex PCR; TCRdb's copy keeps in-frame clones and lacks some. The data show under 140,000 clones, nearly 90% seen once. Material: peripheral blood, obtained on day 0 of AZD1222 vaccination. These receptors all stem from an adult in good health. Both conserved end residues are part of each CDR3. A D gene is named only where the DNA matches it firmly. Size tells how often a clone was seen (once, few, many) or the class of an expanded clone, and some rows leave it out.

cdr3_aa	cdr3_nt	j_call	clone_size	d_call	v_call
CASSVHGGQETQYF	TGTGCCAGCAGCGTACACGGGGGACAAGAGACCCAGTACTTC	TRBJ2-5	-	-	TRBV9
CASSQKKGTLTNEKLFF	TGCGCCAGCAGCCAAAAAAAGGGGACCCTTACTAATGAAAAACTGTTTTTT	TRBJ1-4	-	-	TRBV4-1
CASSENRGHYGYTF	TGTGCCAGCAGCGAAAACAGGGGGCACTATGGCTACACCTTC	TRBJ1-2	-	TRBD1	TRBV7-2
CASSVGRLAGGGETQYF	TGTGCCAGCAGCGTAGGACGGCTAGCGGGGGGCGGGGAGACCCAGTACTTC	TRBJ2-5	-	TRBD2	TRBV9
CASSYMEGNTEAFF	TGTGCCAGCAGTTACATGGAGGGGAACACTGAAGCTTTCTTT	TRBJ1-1	-	-	TRBV6-2/TRBV6-3
CASSFHVLQFF	TGTGCCAGCAGCTTTCACGTCCTACAGTTCTTC	TRBJ2-1	-	-	TRBV5-6
CASSPPPGQLSSGNTIYF	TGTGCCAGCTCACCACCACCGGGACAGCTATCCTCTGGAAACACCATATATTTT	TRBJ1-3	-	TRBD1	TRBV18
CASSWLAGGGEQFF	TGTGCCAGCAGTTGGCTAGCGGGGGGGGGTGAGCAGTTCTTC	TRBJ2-1	-	TRBD2	TRBV6-6
CASSAAGAGDTQYF	TGTGCCAGCAGCGCGGCGGGAGCTGGAGATACGCAGTATTTT	TRBJ2-3	-	TRBD2	TRBV7-9
CASSSPGQGPEKLFF	TGCGCCAGCAGCTCTCCGGGACAGGGCCCTGAAAAACTGTTTTTT	TRBJ1-4	-	TRBD1	TRBV5-1
CASSLTSGVTGELFF	TGTGCCAGCAGCTTAACGAGCGGGGTCACCGGGGAGCTGTTTTTT	TRBJ2-2	-	TRBD2	TRBV7-3
CATRVGGASNQPQHF	TGTGCCACCCGGGTAGGTGGGGCTAGCAATCAGCCCCAGCATTTT	TRBJ1-5	-	-	TRBV27
CASSLPPGAGDTQYF	TGTGCCAGCAGCTTACCCCCCGGGGCAGGAGATACGCAGTATTTT	TRBJ2-3	-	-	TRBV11-2
CASRPGVQETQYF	TGTGCCAGCAGGCCGGGGGTCCAAGAGACCCAGTACTTC	TRBJ2-5	-	-	TRBV5-4
CSGQEGPGQPQHF	TGCAGCGGTCAGGAGGGGCCCGGTCAGCCCCAGCATTTT	TRBJ1-5	-	-	TRBV29-1
CASSLALGTYEQYF	TGTGCCAGCAGCTTAGCTTTGGGCACCTACGAGCAGTACTTC	TRBJ2-7	-	-	TRBV7-8
CASSPQPRLERGGRTDTQYF	TGTGCCAGCAGCCCTCAACCAAGACTGGAGCGGGGGGGCCGGACAGATACGCAGTATTTT	TRBJ2-3	-	TRBD2	TRBV14
CASSLDSVGTAYNSPLHF	TGTGCCAGCAGCTTAGATTCAGTAGGGACAGCCTATAATTCACCCCTCCACTTT	TRBJ1-6	few	TRBD1	TRBV11-2
CASSLLSSTNEKLFF	TGCGCCAGCAGCCTGCTAAGCAGCACTAATGAAAAACTGTTTTTT	TRBJ1-4	-	-	TRBV4-3
CASNGGGRVHEQFF	TGTGCCAGTAATGGGGGCGGGAGGGTCCACGAGCAGTTCTTC	TRBJ2-1	-	TRBD2	TRBV19
CASSLERWGGSSGNTIYF	TGTGCCAGCAGCTTAGAAAGGTGGGGCGGTAGCTCTGGAAACACCATATATTTT	TRBJ1-3	-	-	TRBV7-9
CASSQEGRRDTEAFF	TGTGCCAGCAGCCAAGAGGGGCGGAGGGACACTGAAGCTTTCTTT	TRBJ1-1	-	-	TRBV3-1/TRBV3-2
CATTGRSTDTQYF	TGTGCCACCACGGGGAGAAGCACAGATACGCAGTATTTT	TRBJ2-3	-	-	TRBV24-1
CASSVRGTTDTQYF	TGTGCCAGCAGCGTCCGGGGGACCACAGATACGCAGTATTTT	TRBJ2-3	-	-	TRBV9
CASSLGGPTGDEQYF	TGCGCCAGCAGCTTGGGGGGACCTACAGGGGACGAGCAGTACTTC	TRBJ2-7	-	TRBD1	TRBV5-1
CASSQYGAGNQPQHF	TGTGCCAGCAGCCAGTACGGGGCGGGCAATCAGCCCCAGCATTTT	TRBJ1-5	-	-	TRBV7-2
CASSVAQGLFGYTF	TGTGCCAGCAGCGTAGCTCAGGGACTGTTTGGCTACACCTTC	TRBJ1-2	-	-	TRBV9
CASSDGGKNEQYF	TGCGCCAGCAGTGATGGGGGAAAGAACGAGCAGTACTTC	TRBJ2-7	-	-	TRBV10-1
CASSYLGGRAFF	TGTGCCAGCAGTTACCTGGGGGGGAGAGCTTTCTTT	TRBJ1-1	-	-	TRBV6-6
CASRAGLAESYEQYF	TGTGCCAGCAGGGCGGGACTAGCGGAATCCTACGAGCAGTACTTC	TRBJ2-7	once	TRBD2	TRBV25-1
CASSDLATTDTQYF	TGTGCCAGCTCCGACTTGGCAACCACAGATACGCAGTATTTT	TRBJ2-3	-	-	TRBV18
CASSRLSGADYGYTF	TGTGCCAGCAGCCGCCTATCAGGGGCCGACTATGGCTACACCTTC	TRBJ1-2	once	-	TRBV7-9
CASRVTGAQNSPLHF	TGTGCCAGCAGGGTGACAGGGGCCCAGAATTCACCCCTCCACTTT	TRBJ1-6	-	TRBD1	TRBV25-1
CASSLGRGSGRQGTQYF	TGTGCCAGCAGCTTGGGCCGCGGTAGCGGGAGACAGGGGACGCAGTATTTT	TRBJ2-3	-	-	TRBV11-2
CASSPTRGTNEKLFF	TGTGCCAGCAGCCCCACCAGGGGAACTAATGAAAAACTGTTTTTT	TRBJ1-4	few	-	TRBV7-9
CASSDPGQGWNEQFF	TGTGCCAGCAGCGACCCGGGACAGGGGTGGAATGAGCAGTTCTTC	TRBJ2-1	-	TRBD1	TRBV9
CASSLTGDTGELFF	TGCGCCAGCAGCTTGACAGGGGATACCGGGGAGCTGTTTTTT	TRBJ2-2	-	TRBD1	TRBV5-1
CASSPSNLGRDGGELFF	TGTGCCAGCAGCCCAAGTAACTTAGGCAGGGACGGCGGGGAGCTGTTTTTT	TRBJ2-2	-	-	TRBV3-1/TRBV3-2
CASSQGDRTDEQYF	TGTGCCAGCAGCCAGGGGGACAGGACCGACGAGCAGTACTTC	TRBJ2-7	-	TRBD1	TRBV28
CARSSSPITTSGANTGELFF	TGTGCCAGAAGCTCCTCACCTATAACTACTAGCGGGGCGAACACCGGGGAGCTGTTTTTT	TRBJ2-2	once	TRBD2	TRBV5-3
CASSHPMGRQGENYGYTF	TGTGCCAGCAGCCATCCCATGGGGCGGCAGGGAGAGAACTATGGCTACACCTTC	TRBJ1-2	once	-	TRBV4-2
CASRFDRALEQYF	TGCGCCAGCAGGTTTGACAGGGCCCTCGAGCAGTACTTC	TRBJ2-7	few	TRBD1	TRBV5-1
CASSYVQELNTEAFF	TGTGCCAGCAGTTACGTGCAGGAACTGAACACTGAAGCTTTCTTT	TRBJ1-1	-	-	TRBV6-5
CASSFLGTGGYNEQFF	TGTGCCAGCAGCTTCCTGGGGACAGGGGGCTACAATGAGCAGTTCTTC	TRBJ2-1	-	TRBD1	TRBV11-2
CASSLLGDSNQPQHF	TGTGCCAGCAGTTTACTTGGGGATAGCAATCAGCCCCAGCATTTT	TRBJ1-5	-	-	TRBV27
CASTRANMNTEAFF	TGTGCCAGCACGAGGGCCAACATGAACACTGAAGCTTTCTTT	TRBJ1-1	-	-	TRBV28
CASSARRGSPHEQYF	TGTGCCAGCAGCGCAAGGCGCGGGAGCCCCCACGAGCAGTACTTC	TRBJ2-7	-	TRBD2	TRBV11-2
CASMDRGPNSPLHF	TGTGCCAGCATGGACAGGGGGCCAAATTCACCCCTCCACTTT	TRBJ1-6	-	TRBD1	TRBV28
CASSYTGGDYGYTF	TGTGCCAGCAGTTACACCGGGGGAGACTATGGCTACACCTTC	TRBJ1-2	-	-	TRBV6-2/TRBV6-3